Each of the 32 T cell receptor beta chains below was sequenced from the same sample in a study of Graves' ophthalmopathy and Graves' hyperthyroidism. Researchers took RNA transcripts and amplified TCR beta CDR3 regions from them. Amplification began with first-round RT-PCR using HTBI primers, then second-round multiplex PCR was performed. TCRdb re-called the multiplex PCR reads with MiXCR, one entry per CDR3 protein. The sample lists fewer than 400,000 distinct CDR3 sequences; about 17% were seen once. Sequenced input: peripheral blood. All receptors derive from a woman between 18 and 29 years old with Graves' ophthalmopathy.

This clonotype has a handful of counts. The V and J genes are TRBV28 and TRBJ2-5; 10 bases are a match to TRBD2. The V gene end was trimmed by 1 base and the J gene end by 2 bases; junction bases not matched to a gene: 1. Germline V CDR1 and CDR2: MDHEN, SYDVKM. The CDR3 extends over 15 amino acids. CDR3 nucleotides: TGTGCCAGCAGTTTATCGGGACTAGCGCAAGAGACCCAGTACTTC. This codes for CASSLSGLAQETQYF.

The table lists this clonotype with many counts. The chain recombines TRBV5-1 with TRBJ1-6; D is possibly TRBD1 (6 bases). This CDR3 has 14 residues. The V end lost 1 base, the J end lost 7 bases, and 9 bases lay between the germline ends. Germline CDR1 and CDR2: SGHRS and YFSETQ. CDR3 sequence: CASSLRQGNSPLHF. The CDR3 DNA sequence: TGCGCCAGCAGCTTGAGGCAGGGGAATTCACCCCTCCACTTT.

J is TRBJ1-6 and V is TRBV20-1; D unresolved. Germline-derived CDR1 and CDR2 are DFQATT and SNEGSKA (reference sequence). This CDR3 has 12 amino acids. With 4 bases removed from V and 7 bases from J, the gap between germline ends came to 8 bases. This CDR3 is CSATDMNSPLHF. The CDR3 DNA follows: TGCAGTGCTACGGATATGAATTCACCCCTCCACTTT.

This clonotype has at least ten counts. The rearrangement joins TRBV4-3 to TRBJ1-5; no definite D call. This CDR3 contains 15 residues. V was shortened by 0 bases and J by 6 bases, with 12 bases between the two germline ends. From germline, CDR1 is LGHNA and CDR2 YSLEER. The CDR3 nucleotides read TGCGCCAGCAGCCAAGATTTCCCGGGGAGTCAGCCCCAGCATTTT. Protein: CASSQDFPGSQPQHF.

This sequence joins TRBV2 and TRBJ1-2, with TRBD1 identical over 8 bases. The CDR3 consists of 15 residues. J was trimmed by 0 bases and V by 8 bases; bases with no gene match: 8. The germline gives CDR1 SNHLY, CDR2 FYNNEI. CDR3: CASFRRDRTNYGYTF. DNA for the CDR3: TGTGCCAGCTTTCGCAGGGACAGGACTAACTATGGCTACACCTTC.

Here the CDR3 DNA reads TGTGCCAGCAGACTCCCCGGGACAGGGACCTACGAGCAGTACTTC. Protein: CASRLPGTGTYEQYF. This sequence joins TRBV6-2 or TRBV6-3 and TRBJ2-7; 9 positions match TRBD1. V lost 6 bases and J lost 2; bases outside the gene matches: 8. The V gene's germline CDR1 is MNHEY and CDR2 SVGEGT. The CDR3 sequence is 15 residues long.

This clonotype occurred many times. The V gene is TRBV20-1, the J gene TRBJ2-7; no clear D. The CDR3 covers 15 residues. The V end was cut by 1 base, the J end by 0 bases, with 13 bases between. The germline V gene encodes CDR1 DFQATT and CDR2 SNEGSKA (reference sequence). CDR3 nucleotide sequence: TGCAGTGCTAGAGGATGGGGTAGTCCCTCCTACGAGCAGTACTTC. Its protein is CSARGWGSPSYEQYF.

This clonotype was seen at least ten times. This chain joins TRBV6-5 and TRBJ2-7; 8 nucleotides agree with TRBD1. The junction had 2 bases not matched to a gene; V was cut back by 10 bases and J by 3 bases. Per germline, CDR1 MNHEY and CDR2 SVGAGI. The length of the CDR3 is 11 residues. CDR3 residues: CAKQGDYEQYF. Here the CDR3 DNA reads TGTGCCAAACAGGGGGACTACGAGCAGTACTTC.

Ten or more counts support this clonotype. The rearrangement joins TRBV30 to TRBJ1-1; weak D call: TRBD1 (6 bases). The CDR3 is 16 residues long. Per germline, CDR1 GTSNPN and CDR2 SVGIG (reference sequence). V was clipped by 2 bases and J by 1 base, with 17 bases between them. The CDR3 loop reads CAWSTGQRVWNTEAFF. CDR3 sequence (DNA): TGTGCCTGGAGTACAGGACAGCGGGTTTGGAACACTGAAGCTTTCTTT.

The chain has TRBV3-1 and TRBJ2-7; D not certain. V was cut by 5 bases and J by 3 bases, with 8 bases left in between. This CDR3 has 12 residues. The germline CDR1 and CDR2 sequences are LGHDT and YNNKEL (reference sequence). CDR3 DNA sequence: TGTGCCAGCAGCTCTGTCCACTACGAGCAGTACTTC. Translation: CASSSVHYEQYF.

This clonotype was seen only a few times. Just one base apart from a much larger clone, this may be a read error. The conserved closing phenylalanine or tryptophan is absent in this CDR3, likely reflecting a read error. The chain is built from TRBV29-1 and TRBJ2-7; D may be TRBD1 (5 bases). Between the trimmed V and J ends, which lost 5 bases and 4 bases, there was a span of 15 bases. The germline V gene encodes CDR1 SQVTM and CDR2 ANQGSEA. The CDR3 has 13 residues. In nucleotides, the CDR3 is TGCAGCGTTCCCGACAGTAAGGGGTACGAGCAGTACTCC. It encodes CSVPDSKGYEQYS.

This clonotype was detected many times. The chain couples TRBV12-5 to TRBJ2-2, with D possibly matching TRBD1 (5 bases). CDR1 and CDR2 (germline): LGHNT, FRNRAP. V lost 0 bases to trimming and J lost 4 bases, with 6 bases between them. The CDR3 runs to 14 residues. The CDR3 spells CASGLVRGTGELFF. The CDR3 DNA reads TGTGCTAGTGGTTTGGTAAGGGGCACCGGGGAGCTGTTTTTT.

The chain recombines TRBV7-3 with TRBJ2-2; 11 nucleotides agree with TRBD2. J was trimmed by 6 bases and V by 2 bases; bases with no gene match: 5. The CDR3 extends over 16 amino acids. Germline V gene lookup returns CDR1 SGHTA and CDR2 FQGTGA. The CDR3 here is CASSLFLAGGAGELFF. Written as DNA, the CDR3 is TGTGCCAGCAGCTTATTTCTAGCGGGGGGCGCCGGGGAGCTGTTTTTT.

This clonotype came up many times. This sequence joins TRBV11-2 and TRBJ1-1, with D possibly TRBD1 on 6 matching bases. The CDR3 sequence is 16 residues long. Trimming took off 4 bases at V and 1 base at J, with 16 bases between the two ends. The V gene's germline CDR1 is SGHAT and CDR2 FQNNGV. As DNA, the CDR3 is TGTGCCAGCAGCTGGAGGGGGGGAAGGAAGAACACTGAAGCTTTCTTT. This translates into CASSWRGGRKNTEAFF.

The sample holds many counts of this clonotype. This chain joins TRBV9 and TRBJ2-6; unclear D gene. This CDR3 comprises 16 residues. Between the trimmed V and J ends, which lost 0 bases and 0 bases, there was a span of 7 bases. Germline V gene sequence: CDR1 SGDLS, CDR2 YYNGEE. Here the CDR3 reads CASSVALDSGANVLTF. The CDR3, as DNA: TGTGCCAGCAGCGTAGCCCTGGACTCTGGGGCCAACGTCCTGACTTTC.

This clonotype was detected ten times or more. The chain combines TRBV20-1 with TRBJ2-7, with D perhaps given as TRBD1 or TRBD2 (5 bases each). This CDR3 region has 13 residues. V was shortened by 4 bases and J by 5 bases, with 15 bases between the two germline ends. The germline V gene has CDR1 DFQATT and CDR2 SNEGSKA (reference sequence). CDR3 in amino acids: CSATGTLRDEQYF. The CDR3 DNA is TGCAGTGCTACCGGGACCCTACGCGACGAGCAGTACTTC.

Many counts were recorded for this clonotype. Because it lacks the conserved phenylalanine or tryptophan at the end, this CDR3 is likely a read error. The chain recombines TRBV6-5 with TRBJ2-7, with 10 nucleotides matching TRBD1. CDR3 length equals 15 residues. V dropped 6 bases and J dropped 2; count of bases not matched to a gene: 7. Germline CDR1 is MNHEY and CDR2 is SVGAGI. The DNA of the CDR3 is TGTGCCAGCAGCTATGCGGGACAGGGGACCTACGAGCAGTACCTC. This translates into CASSYAGQGTYEQYL.

This clonotype was observed many times. V gene TRBV27 combines with J gene TRBJ1-1; 7 nucleotides agree with TRBD1. Germline CDR1 is MNHEY and CDR2 is SMNVEV (reference sequence). V was clipped by 5 bases and J by 2 bases; unmatched bases: 8. This CDR3 has 15 amino acids. The CDR3 region has the DNA TGTGCCAGCAGTAAACAGGGGCGACTCAACACTGAAGCTTTCTTT. It translates to CASSKQGRLNTEAFF.

This clonotype came up many times. This chain uses TRBV2 with TRBJ2-2, with 12 bases aligning to TRBD2. Germline V gene sequence: CDR1 SNHLY, CDR2 FYNNEI. V shed 7 bases and J 5 bases; nucleotides not matched to a gene: 2. The CDR3 length is 14 residues. The CDR3 loop is CASTSGRGTGELFF. The CDR3 DNA reads TGTGCCAGCACTAGCGGGAGGGGAACCGGGGAGCTGTTTTTT.

The chain recombines TRBV12-3 or TRBV12-4 with TRBJ1-2, with TRBD1 as a possible D gene (6 bases). The CDR3 is 13 residues long. The V and J ends lost 9 bases and 5 bases respectively, with 16 bases between them. CDR3 sequence (DNA): TGTGCCAGTAGAAGGGGGACACTTTATGGCTACACCTTC. Protein product: CASRRGTLYGYTF.

This clonotype has ten or more counts. As DNA, the CDR3 is TGTGCCACCAGCGGAGGGGGTAGTAATTTTGGCTACACCTTC. Translating it yields CATSGGGSNFGYTF. The chain recombines TRBV15 with TRBJ1-2, with D perhaps matching TRBD1 (6 bases). V was shortened by 5 bases and J by 7 bases, with 17 bases between the two germline ends. The CDR3 has 14 amino acids. Germline CDR1 reads LNHNV; CDR2 reads YYDKDF (reference sequence).

This clonotype appeared many times. The chain uses TRBV7-2 and TRBJ1-3; no definite D call. Trimming cost V 2 bases and J 0 bases, with 5 bases left between them. The CDR3 is made up of 14 amino acids. Germline loops: CDR1 SGHTA, CDR2 FQGNSA. Here the CDR3 reads CASSLRSSGNTIYF. DNA of the CDR3: TGTGCCAGCAGCTTACGGAGCTCTGGAAACACCATATATTTT. Supplemented by reference TRBV7-2 and TRBJ1-3, the full variable domain reads GAGVSQSPSNKVTEKGKDVELRCDPISGHTALYWYRQSLGQGLEFLIYFQGNSAPDKSGLPSDRFSAERTGGSVSTLTIQRTQQEDSAVYLCASSLRSSGNTIYFGEGSWLTVV.

This clonotype was detected once. Given a much more abundant clone one base away, this may be a read error. V is TRBV7-2 and J is TRBJ1-2; D gene unclear. V lost 8 bases to trimming and J lost 4 bases, with 17 bases between them. The CDR3 length is 14 residues. Germline V gene data show CDR1 as SGHTA and CDR2 as FQGNSA. This CDR3 reads CASGRPGEVYGYTF. Here the CDR3 DNA reads TGTGCCAGCGGCCGCCCTGGGGAGGTCTATGGCTACACCTTC.

This clonotype was observed many times. This chain joins TRBV5-7 and TRBJ2-6; 9 bases match TRBD1. TRBV5-7 belongs to the ORF category, with a function that is uncertain. Losses at the gene ends were 3 bases for V and 0 bases for J; bases not matched to a gene: 10. The CDR3 is made up of 19 amino acids. The CDR3 region has the DNA TGTGCCAGCAGCTCCCCACGGGGACAGGGTTTCTCTGGGGCCAACGTCCTGACTTTC. Translated, it gives CASSSPRGQGFSGANVLTF.

This clonotype came up many times. The J gene is TRBJ2-2, the V gene TRBV12-3 or TRBV12-4; D unresolved. Trimming stripped 11 bases from V and 0 bases from J, with 10 bases between. The CDR3 has 13 residues. The CDR3 DNA reads as TGTGCCGTAGACCCGGCGAACACCGGGGAGCTGTTTTTT. Translated: CAVDPANTGELFF.

This clonotype was counted many times. This chain uses TRBV29-1 with TRBJ2-7, with 12 bases identical to TRBD2. The germline V gene encodes CDR1 SQVTM and CDR2 ANQGSEA. There are 14 residues in the CDR3. The ends lost 5 bases at V and 4 bases at J; junction bases unmatched: 6. CDR3 protein: CSVTTSGRPYEQYF. The CDR3 coding sequence is TGCAGCGTTACAACTAGCGGGAGGCCTTACGAGCAGTACTTC.

This clonotype was found many times. Compared with germline, one end of the junction differs, possibly owing to a read error. The CDR3: CARSLTFGTGRTF. The CDR3 DNA follows: TGTGCCCGCAGCTTAACCTTCGGGACAGGGCGGACCTTC. The rearrangement uses TRBV11-3 and TRBJ1-2; TRBD1 matches 9 bases. Germline CDR1 reads SGHNT; CDR2 reads YENEEA. The CDR3 is made up of 13 amino acids.

This clonotype was seen repeatedly, ten times or more. V is TRBV3-1 and J is TRBJ2-5; D is undetermined. Germline CDR1 is LGHDT and CDR2 is YNNKEL (reference sequence). The V end lost 4 bases, the J end lost 8 bases, and 11 bases lay between the germline ends. The CDR3 covers 12 residues. CDR3 loop: CASSPEGGTQYF. In nucleotides, the CDR3 is TGTGCCAGCAGCCCCGAAGGTGGAACCCAGTACTTC.

The gene calls are TRBV7-8 and TRBJ1-6; the D is unclear. The CDR3 sequence is 14 residues long. Germline V CDR1 and CDR2: SGHVS, FQNEAQ. Trimming left V 5 bases short and J 7 bases short, with 12 bases between. DNA of the CDR3: TGTGCCAGCAGCCTTGCCCTGGGGAATTCACCCCTCCACTTT. It codes for CASSLALGNSPLHF.

This clonotype was detected ten times or more. The CDR3, as DNA: TGTGCCTGGAGACCAGGGGGTTTTGGTGAAGCTTTCTTT. Amino acid sequence: CAWRPGGFGEAFF. The chain joins TRBV30 to TRBJ1-1; 7 bases align to TRBD1. The germline CDR1 and CDR2 sequences are GTSNPN and SVGIG (reference sequence). This CDR3 region has 13 residues. J gave up 7 bases and V 3 bases, and 8 bases lay outside the gene matches.

In its sample, this clonotype was seen many times. The V gene is TRBV6-6, the J gene TRBJ1-5, with TRBD1 identical over 12 bases. Per germline, CDR1 MNHNY and CDR2 SVGAGI (reference sequence). J was trimmed by 0 bases and V by 5 bases; bases with no gene match: 14. The CDR3 totals 20 residues. CDR3 sequence (DNA): TGTGCCAGCAGTCTGGGGCCGGGACAGGGGGCCCTTTATAGCAATCAGCCCCAGCATTTT. It yields the protein CASSLGPGQGALYSNQPQHF.

There are many counts of this clonotype. The rearrangement links TRBV29-1 to TRBJ1-1; D is perhaps TRBD1 (6 bases). The CDR3 consists of 14 residues. The germline V gene encodes CDR1 SQVTM and CDR2 ANQGSEA. The V end was cut by 1 base, the J end by 4 bases, with 13 bases between. The CDR3 nucleotides are TGCAGCGTTGAAGGTGGGGGGCAGGGCACTGAAGCTTTCTTT. Protein product: CSVEGGGQGTEAFF.